This TCR beta chain emerged from a study of identical twins. CDR1 is SGHRS and CDR2 is YFSETQ in the germline V gene. The CDR3 length is 14 residues. V was clipped by 3 bases and J by 3 bases; unmatched bases: 3. General study findings and limits: Partial confounding of zero-insertion analyses by invariant MAIT and iNKT cells was possible. Abundant beta clonotypes from cord blood had fewer insertions, unlike memory repertoires, which showed none. There was an excess of low generation probability in the out-of-frame alpha sequences that twins shared.

With template switching, a universal primer site was added, and the cDNA carried unique molecular identifiers. TCRdb reanalysed the 5' RACE reads using MiXCR and keeps one entry per CDR3 protein. This sample yields under 250,000 distinct CDR3 sequences, of which about 13% are seen a single time; 4% belongs to the top ten. This clonotype was found many times. Its antigen is still unknown. The data also belong to a second study, concerning yellow fever vaccine responses in identical twins.

The chain uses TRBV5-1 and TRBJ1-5; 7 nucleotides agree with TRBD1. Sequences were obtained from memory (CD45RO+) T cells sorted from blood. The TCR comes from a woman between 18 and 29 years old in good health. CDR3 sequence reads: CASSYGTDNQPQHF. In nucleotides, the CDR3 is TGCGCCAGCAGCTATGGGACAGACAATCAGCCCCAGCATTTT.